This is a list of T cell receptor beta chains from one sample in a study of OX40 agonist ivuxolimab in advanced cancers. Clones were read by immunoSEQ multiplex PCR, and TCRdb kept only the in-frame ones, dropping some. The repertoire holds some 64,000 clones, more than 90% seen once, with less than 0.7% in the top ten. The sequencing here drew on CD4+ or CD8+ T cells sorted from blood, taken in a trial of the OX40 agonist ivuxolimab. These receptors were obtained from an adult with an advanced solid tumor such as melanoma, head and neck, liver or kidney cancer. Both conserved end residues are part of each CDR3. The D gene is left open where the match is weak.

D	length	V	J	DNA	CDR3
NA	14	TRBV9	TRBJ2-3	TGTGCCAGCAGCGTAGCGATCGGCCTAGATACGCAGTATTTT	CASSVAIGLDTQYF
TRBD2	13	TRBV6-4	TRBJ2-3	TGTGCCAGCAGCCGCGGGGGGGCGGATACGCAGTATTTT	CASSRGGADTQYF
NA	11	TRBV11-3	TRBJ2-5	TGTGCCAGCAGCTTAGGGGAGACCCAGTACTTC	CASSLGETQYF
TRBD1	17	TRBV10-3	TRBJ2-7	TGTGCCATCAGTGAGTCGATTGGACTCGGGACAGCCTACGAGCAGTACTTC	CAISESIGLGTAYEQYF
TRBD1	19	TRBV7-7	TRBJ2-6	TGTGCTAGCAGCCGAAAACCGGGACAGAGAGTTACTGGGGCCAACGTCCTGACTTTC	CASSRKPGQRVTGANVLTF
TRBD1	14	TRBV18	TRBJ2-7	TGTGCCAGCTCCCCCGGGACAGCCGTATCCGAGCAGTACTTC	CASSPGTAVSEQYF
NA	15	TRBV5-1	TRBJ1-4	TGCGCCAGCAGCCAGGAGGGGGGAACGAATGAAAAACTGTTTTTT	CASSQEGGTNEKLFF
TRBD2	13	TRBV6-5	TRBJ2-7	TGTGCCAGCGGGGGACTAGCGGTTCTCGAGCAGTACTTC	CASGGLAVLEQYF
NA	16	TRBV5-1	TRBJ2-6	TGCGCCAGCAGCTTGGGGGCCAACTCTGGGGCCAACGTCCTGACTTTC	CASSLGANSGANVLTF
NA	13	TRBV6-1	TRBJ2-7	TGTGCCAGCAGTGCGACAGGATCCTACGAGCAGTACTTC	CASSATGSYEQYF